This entry describes one T cell receptor beta chain. Clones were sequenced by immunoSEQ multiplex PCR, and TCRdb holds only the in-frame ones, with some missing. Here the sample spans some 640,000 clones, about 89% being singletons. The entry originates in a study of shared T cell receptors in the human thymus. J gave up 5 bases and V 0 bases, and 7 bases lay outside the gene matches. This CDR3 comprises 17 residues. Germline V lookup: CDR1 MNHEY, CDR2 SMNVEV (reference sequence). These data also formed part of another study, on human thymus T cells. From that second work: Healthy Finnish infants undergoing corrective surgery for congenital heart defects were used as donors. Resected material from corrective heart surgery provided the thymus tissue analysed. In thymic and blood repertoires alike, V and J usage looked biased. Highly overlapping thymic repertoires among unrelated individuals were reported in related research.

The receptor was isolated from a boy less than two years old with a congenital heart defect. The rearrangement joins TRBV27 to TRBJ2-1, with 10 bases matching TRBD2. The sample taken for sequencing was thymocytes. The CDR3 DNA reads TGTGCCAGCAGTTTATCACCTAGCGGGAGAGGGGACAATGAGCAGTTCTTC. Residues: CASSLSPSGRGDNEQFF.